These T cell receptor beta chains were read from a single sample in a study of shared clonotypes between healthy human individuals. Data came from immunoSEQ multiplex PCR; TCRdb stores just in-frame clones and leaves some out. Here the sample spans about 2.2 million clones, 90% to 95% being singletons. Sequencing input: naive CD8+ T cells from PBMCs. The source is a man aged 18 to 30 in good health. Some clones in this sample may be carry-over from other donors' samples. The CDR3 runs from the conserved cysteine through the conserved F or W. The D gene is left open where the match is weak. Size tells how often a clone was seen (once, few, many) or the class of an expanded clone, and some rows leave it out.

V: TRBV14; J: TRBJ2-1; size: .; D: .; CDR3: CASSQDWGAGNEQFF; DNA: TGTGCCAGCAGCCAAGATTGGGGGGCAGGGAATGAGCAGTTCTTC
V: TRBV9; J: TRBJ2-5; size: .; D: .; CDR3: CASSVGGRQETQYF; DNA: TGTGCCAGCAGCGTAGGGGGGAGACAAGAGACCCAGTACTTC
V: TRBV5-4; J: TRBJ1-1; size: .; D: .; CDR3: CASSLLVGLATEAFF; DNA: TGTGCCAGCAGCTTACTGGTAGGGCTAGCGACTGAAGCTTTCTTT
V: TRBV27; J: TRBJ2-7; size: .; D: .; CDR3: CASSPYIGAFGEQYF; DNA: TGTGCCAGCAGTCCTTATATCGGGGCCTTCGGGGAGCAGTACTTC
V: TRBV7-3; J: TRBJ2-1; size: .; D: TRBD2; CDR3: CASSGGLAGDASYNEQFF; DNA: TGTGCCAGCAGCGGGGGACTAGCGGGCGATGCTTCCTACAATGAGCAGTTCTTC
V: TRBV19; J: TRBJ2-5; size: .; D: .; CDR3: CASSIRGTITETQYF; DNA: TGTGCCAGTAGTATAAGGGGGACTATCACCGAGACCCAGTACTTC
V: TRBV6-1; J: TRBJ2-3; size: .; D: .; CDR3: CASSEPSRWTDTQYF; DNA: TGTGCCAGCAGTGAACCCTCACGGTGGACAGATACGCAGTATTTT
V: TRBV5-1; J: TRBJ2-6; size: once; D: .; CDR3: CASSLVGFGGANVLTF; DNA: TGCGCCAGCAGCTTGGTGGGGTTCGGTGGGGCCAACGTCCTGACTTTC
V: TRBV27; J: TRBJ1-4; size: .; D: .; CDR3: CASRFRDSNEKLFF; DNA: TGTGCCAGCAGATTCCGAGATTCTAATGAAAAACTGTTTTTT
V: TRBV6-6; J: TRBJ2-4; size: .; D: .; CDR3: CASSLPGTAKNIQYF; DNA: TGTGCCAGCAGTTTACCGGGAACGGCCAAAAACATTCAGTACTTC
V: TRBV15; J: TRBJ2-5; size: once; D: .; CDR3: CATSIWGSETQYF; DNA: TGTGCCACCAGCATCTGGGGTAGCGAGACCCAGTACTTC
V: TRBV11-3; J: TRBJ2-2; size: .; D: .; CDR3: CASSTLGGNTGELFF; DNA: TGTGCCAGCAGCACCTTGGGAGGGAACACCGGGGAGCTGTTTTTT
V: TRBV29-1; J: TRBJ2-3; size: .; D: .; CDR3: CSVLEVDTQYF; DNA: TGCAGCGTTCTGGAGGTGGATACGCAGTATTTT
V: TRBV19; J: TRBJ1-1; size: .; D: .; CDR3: CASSIAPGTEAFF; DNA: TGTGCCAGTAGTATAGCACCCGGCACTGAAGCTTTCTTT
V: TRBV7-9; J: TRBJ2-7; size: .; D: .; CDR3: CASSLRGPPYEQYF; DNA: TGTGCCAGCAGCTTACGGGGGCCGCCCTACGAGCAGTACTTC
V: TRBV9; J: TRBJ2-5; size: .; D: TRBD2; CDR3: CASSVELAGGLETQYF; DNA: TGTGCCAGCAGCGTAGAACTAGCGGGAGGACTGGAGACCCAGTACTTC
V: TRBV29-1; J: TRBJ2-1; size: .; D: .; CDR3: CSVEEVTSNEQFF; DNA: TGCAGCGTTGAAGAAGTGACTAGCAATGAGCAGTTCTTC
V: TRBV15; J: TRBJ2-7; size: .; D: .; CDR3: CATSRPPPGPGNEQYF; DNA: TGTGCCACCAGCAGACCTCCTCCAGGGCCAGGGAACGAGCAGTACTTC
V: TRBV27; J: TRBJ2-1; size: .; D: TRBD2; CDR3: CASRATGGPGGEQFF; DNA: TGTGCCAGCAGGGCAACGGGAGGGCCTGGCGGTGAGCAGTTCTTC
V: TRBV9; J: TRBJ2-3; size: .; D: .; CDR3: CASSVGGGTFTDTQYF; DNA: TGTGCCAGCAGCGTAGGGGGCGGGACGTTCACAGATACGCAGTATTTT
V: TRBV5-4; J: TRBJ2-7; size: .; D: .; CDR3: CASKNPGGEGDYEQYF; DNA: TGTGCCAGTAAAAACCCTGGCGGTGAAGGGGACTACGAGCAGTACTTC
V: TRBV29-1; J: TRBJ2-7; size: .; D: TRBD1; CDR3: CSVTGQTYEQYF; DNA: TGCAGCGTTACGGGACAGACCTACGAGCAGTACTTC
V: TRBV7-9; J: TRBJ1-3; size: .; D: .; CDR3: CASSLGGWQVSSGNTIYF; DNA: TGTGCCAGCAGCTTAGGGGGTTGGCAGGTCAGCTCTGGAAACACCATATATTTT
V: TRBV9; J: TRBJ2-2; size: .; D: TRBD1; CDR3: CASSVGGKPGQANTGELFF; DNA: TGTGCCAGCAGCGTAGGGGGGAAGCCGGGACAGGCGAACACCGGGGAGCTGTTTTTT
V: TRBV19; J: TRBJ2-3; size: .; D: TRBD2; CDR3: CASTTSGRSDTQYF; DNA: TGTGCCAGTACCACTAGCGGGAGGTCAGATACGCAGTATTTT
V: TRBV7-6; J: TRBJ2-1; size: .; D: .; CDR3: CASSLGGAVGFNEQFF; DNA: TGTGCCAGCAGCTTAGGGGGGGCGGTTGGGTTCAATGAGCAGTTCTTC
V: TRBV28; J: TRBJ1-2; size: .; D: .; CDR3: CASSFTLRGGGYTF; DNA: TGTGCCAGCAGTTTTACTTTGAGGGGCGGTGGCTACACCTTC
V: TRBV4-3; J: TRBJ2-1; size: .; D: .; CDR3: CASSRTDYSYNEQFF; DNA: TGCGCCAGCAGCCGGACTGACTACTCCTACAATGAGCAGTTCTTC
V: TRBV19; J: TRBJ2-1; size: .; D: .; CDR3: CASSIRDRDNEQFF; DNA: TGTGCCAGTAGTATCCGGGACCGAGACAATGAGCAGTTCTTC
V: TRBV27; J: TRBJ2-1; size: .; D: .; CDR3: CASNSYPYNEQFF; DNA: TGTGCCAGCAACTCCTACCCATACAATGAGCAGTTCTTC
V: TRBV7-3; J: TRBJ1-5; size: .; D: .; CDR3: CASSPAGRNQPQHF; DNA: TGTGCCAGCAGCCCCGCGGGTAGGAATCAGCCCCAGCATTTT
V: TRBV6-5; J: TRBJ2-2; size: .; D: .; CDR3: CASFDHTGELFF; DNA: TGTGCCAGTTTTGATCACACCGGGGAGCTGTTTTTT